A single sample is the source of the 32 T cell receptor beta chains below, sequenced in a study of blood T cell repertoires in COVID-19. Generated by immunoSEQ multiplex PCR, the TCRdb table keeps only in-frame clones and is missing some. The sample includes around 260,000 clones, approximately 86% seen only once; the top ten take about 5%. Sequenced sample: peripheral blood. These receptors were obtained from a woman aged 55-69 years with COVID-19, enrolled during active disease.

The gene calls are TRBV28 and TRBJ2-1, with D possibly matching TRBD2 (5 bases). The CDR3 covers 15 residues. CDR1 MDHEN and CDR2 SYDVKM come from the germline V gene. Trimming stripped 7 bases from V and 5 bases from J, with 18 bases between. CDR3 in amino acids: CASTLPGRGNNEQFF. The CDR3 bases are TGTGCCAGCACTCTACCCGGACGAGGGAACAATGAGCAGTTCTTC.

V usage is TRBV7-9 and J usage is TRBJ2-7; a weak D match, TRBD1 (5 bases). Germline V lookup: CDR1 SEHNR, CDR2 FQNEAQ (reference sequence). Trimming pared 6 bases from V and 1 base from J, leaving 16 bases between. This CDR3 is 15 amino acids long. The CDR3: CASSSPASGSYEQYF. DNA for the CDR3: TGTGCCAGCAGTTCCCCCGCTTCAGGGTCCTACGAGCAGTACTTC.

The chain couples TRBV27 to TRBJ2-1; possible D gene TRBD1, 6 bases. The V end was cut by 3 bases, the J end by 7 bases, with 34 bases between. Germline assignment: CDR1 MNHEY and CDR2 SMNVEV (reference sequence). The CDR3 has 21 amino acids. As DNA, the CDR3 is TGTGCCAGCAGTTTCAAAGCCCCCCTTGGGGGCGCAGGGTATGTGGCTAATGAGCAGTTCTTC. It encodes CASSFKAPLGGAGYVANEQFF.

This clone appeared a single time. The chain combines TRBV7-9 with TRBJ2-3; 12 nucleotides match TRBD2. The CDR3 consists of 18 residues. Germline CDR1 SEHNR, CDR2 FQNEAQ (reference sequence). V trimming: 4 bases; J trimming: 0 bases; junction bases outside the gene matches: 8. CDR3 sequence reads: CASSSQPGTSGSTDTQYF. CDR3 coding DNA: TGTGCCAGCAGCTCCCAGCCGGGGACTAGCGGGAGCACAGATACGCAGTATTTT. Together with reference TRBV7-9 and TRBJ2-3, the CDR3 gives the full variable domain: DTGVSQNPRHKITKRGQNVTFRCDPISEHNRLYWYRQTLGQGPEFLTYFQNEAQLEKSRLLSDRFSAERPKGSFSTLEIQRTEQGDSAMYLCASSSQPGTSGSTDTQYFGPGTRLTVL.

The V call is TRBV18, the J call TRBJ2-1; 12 bases align to TRBD2. Germline loops: CDR1 KGHSH, CDR2 LQKENI. The CDR3 spans 16 residues. The J segment lost 5 bases and the V segment lost 3 bases, leaving 5 bases of the junction unmatched. The CDR3, as DNA: TGTGCCAGCTCACCGAGACTAGCGGGAGCCAACAATGAGCAGTTCTTC. Residues: CASSPRLAGANNEQFF.

The V gene is TRBV19, the J gene TRBJ2-7; D may be TRBD2 (5 bases). Germline values: CDR1 LNHDA, CDR2 SQIVND (reference sequence). The CDR3 has 14 residues. The V end was cut by 3 bases, the J end by 4 bases, with 13 bases between. In DNA, the CDR3 is TGTGCCAGTAGTATTGGCGGAGAGGGTTACGAGCAGTACTTC. This codes for CASSIGGEGYEQYF.

The chain combines TRBV24-1 with TRBJ2-5; 8 bases are a match to TRBD1. Looked up from germline, CDR1 is KGHDR and CDR2 is SFDVKD. CDR3 length: 15 amino acids. V trimming: 3 bases; J trimming: 1 base; junction bases outside the gene matches: 3. This CDR3 is CATSDPGQGQETQYF. CDR3 nucleotide sequence: TGTGCCACCAGTGATCCCGGACAGGGCCAAGAGACCCAGTACTTC.

This chain connects TRBV5-5 to TRBJ1-6, with 8 bases aligning to TRBD1. CDR3 length: 15 amino acids. V was pared by 0 bases and J by 9 bases, with 5 bases of the junction left unmatched. CDR1 SGHKS and CDR2 YYEKEE come from the germline V gene (reference sequence). The DNA of the CDR3 is TGTGCCAGCAGCTTGGAGCCAGGGGGCCGTTCACCCCTCCACTTT. As protein: CASSLEPGGRSPLHF.

The chain uses TRBV14 and TRBJ2-2; 12 nucleotides align to TRBD2. The ends lost 3 bases at V and 4 bases at J; junction bases unmatched: 6. The CDR3 sequence is 17 residues long. CDR1 is SGHDN and CDR2 is FVKESK in the germline V gene. The CDR3 bases are TGTGCCAGCAGCCAGCCGAGGGGACTAGCGGGCACCGGGGAGCTGTTTTTT. This gives the protein CASSQPRGLAGTGELFF.

The chain recombines TRBV6-6 with TRBJ1-2; tentatively, D is TRBD1 (6 bases). The CDR3 loop spans 15 amino acids. The V end was cut by 6 bases, the J end by 7 bases, with 21 bases between. Germline CDR1 and CDR2: MNHNY and SVGAGI (reference sequence). CDR3 residues: CASSGRQGGASGYTF. Here the CDR3 DNA reads TGTGCCAGCAGCGGACGACAAGGGGGGGCAAGTGGCTACACCTTC.

The chain combines TRBV29-1 with TRBJ2-5, with 9 bases lining up with TRBD1. This CDR3 is 13 amino acids long. Germline CDR1 reads SQVTM; CDR2 reads ANQGSEA. Trimming took 7 bases from V and 4 from J; bases not matched to a gene: 7. The CDR3 spells CSAGTGRPETQYF. In DNA, the CDR3 is TGCAGCGCAGGGACAGGGAGGCCAGAGACCCAGTACTTC.

This clone has only one observation. V gene TRBV11-2 combines with J gene TRBJ1-5; TRBD1 matches at 8 bases. V lost 5 bases and J lost 3; bases outside the gene matches: 6. The CDR3 runs to 15 residues. Germline CDR1 SGHAT, CDR2 FQNNGV. CDR3: CASSPRTGFNQPQHF. Written as DNA, the CDR3 is TGTGCCAGCAGCCCTCGGACAGGGTTCAATCAGCCCCAGCATTTT.

V is TRBV7-8 and J is TRBJ2-5; TRBD2 aligns across 7 bases. Germline-derived CDR1 and CDR2 are SGHVS and FQNEAQ. With 0 bases clipped from V and 14 bases from J, the junction kept 3 bases outside the gene matches. This CDR3 comprises 11 residues. CDR3 residues: CASSLAREAYF. CDR3 sequence (DNA): TGTGCCAGCAGCTTAGCCCGGGAGGCTTACTTC. Using reference TRBV7-8 and TRBJ2-5 for the parts outside the CDR3, the full variable domain is GAGVSQSPRYKVAKRGQDVALRCDPISGHVSLFWYQQALGQGPEFLTYFQNEAQLDKSGLPSDRFFAERPEGSVSTLKIQRTQQEDSAVYLCASSLAREAYFGPGTRLLVL.

The chain links TRBV7-2 to TRBJ2-7; 8 nucleotides line up with TRBD2. Looked up from germline, CDR1 is SGHTA and CDR2 is FQGNSA. After removal of 5 bases from V and 0 bases from J, the junction contained 6 bases not matched to a gene. CDR3 length: 15 amino acids. The CDR3 nucleotides read TGTGCCAGCAGCGGGGCCGGGACTAGCTCCTACGAGCAGTACTTC. As protein: CASSGAGTSSYEQYF.

The chain uses TRBV5-1 and TRBJ2-1; 8 bases are shared with TRBD2. Germline CDR1 SGHRS, CDR2 YFSETQ. Unmatched junction bases numbered 15, after V lost 4 bases and J lost 12 bases. The CDR3 runs 15 residues. The CDR3 DNA is TGCGCCAGCAGCCGATCCTCCGGGACTAGAGAAGGGCAGTTCTTC. This encodes CASSRSSGTREGQFF.

This chain joins TRBV29-1 and TRBJ2-2, with 8 bases identical to TRBD2. The CDR3 is 14 residues long. Germline CDR1 SQVTM, CDR2 ANQGSEA. Trimming took 6 bases from V and 1 from J; bases not matched to a gene: 4. CDR3 protein: CSVVGGVNTGELFF. CDR3 in DNA: TGCAGCGTGGTCGGGGGGGTGAACACCGGGGAGCTGTTTTTT.

This clone was counted a single time. The chain links TRBV10-3 to TRBJ1-1; TRBD1 matches 8 bases. Germline V gene data show CDR1 as ENHRY and CDR2 as SYGVKD. The CDR3 covers 14 residues. The V and J ends lost 3 bases and 3 bases, in that order; junction bases with no gene match: 3. CDR3 sequence reads: CAISERTGYTEAFF. CDR3 bases: TGTGCCATCAGTGAAAGGACAGGGTACACTGAAGCTTTCTTT.

This rearrangement joins TRBV28 to TRBJ2-7; perhaps TRBD2 as D (5 bases). Germline V gives CDR1 MDHEN, CDR2 SYDVKM. This CDR3 has 13 residues. V lost 5 bases to trimming and J lost 7 bases, with 15 bases between them. The CDR3 protein is CASSPEGRREQYF. CDR3 coding DNA: TGTGCCAGCAGTCCAGAGGGCAGACGGGAGCAGTACTTC.

This clone occurred a few times. V is TRBV2 and J is TRBJ2-7, with 7 bases identical to TRBD1. CDR3 length: 13 amino acids. CDR1 is SNHLY and CDR2 is FYNNEI in the germline V gene. V dropped 9 bases and J dropped 5; count of bases not matched to a gene: 10. In DNA form, the CDR3 reads TGTGCCAGAGGGAAACAGGGGATCAACGAGCAGTACTTC. It yields the protein CARGKQGINEQYF. Variable domain in full (rest from reference TRBV2 and TRBJ2-7): EPEVTQTPSHQVTQMGQEVILRCVPISNHLYFYWYRQILGQKVEFLVSFYNNEISEKSEIFDDQFSVERPDGSNFTLKIRSTKLEDSAMYFCARGKQGINEQYFGPGTRLTVT.

This chain's CDR3 is CASSLGGGSQPQHF. The CDR3 DNA sequence: TGTGCCAGCAGCCTCGGGGGGGGCAGTCAGCCCCAGCATTTT. The genes are TRBV28 and TRBJ1-5; tentative D call: TRBD1 (6 bases). V was trimmed by 6 bases and J by 6 bases, leaving 15 bases between them. Germline V lookup: CDR1 MDHEN, CDR2 SYDVKM. This CDR3 has 14 amino acids.

CDR3 nucleotide sequence: TGCGCCAGCAGCTTGGCCGTCGTGGGGCAGATGAGGAAACTGTTTTTT. Translated: CASSLAVVGQMRKLFF. J is TRBJ1-4 and V is TRBV5-1, with D maybe TRBD1 (5 bases). Germline-derived CDR1 and CDR2 are SGHRS and YFSETQ. V lost 0 bases, J lost 11 bases, and 20 bases lay in between. This CDR3 has 16 residues.

As regards this clone: This sample includes further DNA sequences coding for the same CDR3. V usage is TRBV18 and J usage is TRBJ1-1, with D perhaps matching TRBD1 (5 bases). Trimming took off 3 bases at V and 0 bases at J, with 5 bases between the two ends. Germline CDR1 is KGHSH and CDR2 is LQKENI. The CDR3 contains 13 residues. In DNA, the CDR3 is TGTGCCAGCTCACCGACAGTGAACACTGAAGCTTTCTTT. Its protein product is CASSPTVNTEAFF.

The chain couples TRBV10-3 to TRBJ2-2; the match to TRBD2 covers 12 bases. The ends lost 6 bases at V and 6 bases at J; junction bases unmatched: 5. The CDR3 runs to 15 residues. The germline CDR1 and CDR2 sequences are ENHRY and SYGVKD. This chain's CDR3 is CAIRASGRESGELFF. The CDR3 nucleotides read TGTGCCATCAGGGCTAGCGGGAGGGAATCCGGGGAGCTGTTTTTT.

The rearrangement joins TRBV5-4 to TRBJ2-3; a possible D gene is TRBD2 (5 bases). The CDR3 has 15 residues. Deletions cut 0 bases from V and 3 bases from J, with 11 bases between. CDR1 is SGHNT, CDR2 YYREEE, per germline (reference sequence). The CDR3 spells CASSLVGVRTDTQYF. The CDR3 DNA follows: TGTGCCAGCAGCTTGGTGGGAGTAAGAACAGATACGCAGTATTTT.

The CDR3 nucleotides are TGTGCCAGCTCACCAGTCAGGGGTGGCTACGAGCAGTACTTC. Residues: CASSPVRGGYEQYF. This chain links TRBV18 with TRBJ2-7; D may be TRBD1 (6 bases). Trimming stripped 2 bases from V and 3 bases from J, with 11 bases between. CDR1 is KGHSH and CDR2 is LQKENI in the germline V gene. The CDR3 consists of 14 residues.

The rearrangement links TRBV6-5 to TRBJ1-6; the D is unclear. The CDR3 is 13 residues long. Germline CDR1 and CDR2: MNHEY and SVGAGI. The germline V and J ends were trimmed by 8 bases and 2 bases, with 7 bases remaining between them. The CDR3 loop reads CASLEAYNSPLHF. Here the CDR3 DNA reads TGTGCCAGCCTGGAGGCCTATAATTCACCCCTCCACTTT.

The rearrangement uses TRBV19 and TRBJ1-5; D is perhaps TRBD1 (5 bases). Germline V lookup: CDR1 LNHDA, CDR2 SQIVND (reference sequence). Between the trimmed V and J ends, which lost 7 bases and 9 bases, there was a span of 28 bases. There are 17 residues in the CDR3. CDR3 residues: CASTPVSGRDLGAPQHF. The DNA for the CDR3 is TGTGCCAGTACCCCAGTTTCCGGCCGAGACCTTGGGGCGCCCCAGCATTTT.

As DNA, the CDR3 is TGTGCCATCAGTACTACGACAGGGGTTTCGAGCTATGGCTACACCTTC. Its translation: CAISTTTGVSSYGYTF. The rearrangement uses TRBV10-3 and TRBJ1-2; TRBD1 matches at 8 bases. The V and J ends lost 5 bases and 4 bases, in that order; junction bases with no gene match: 12. The length of the CDR3 is 16 residues. CDR1 is ENHRY and CDR2 is SYGVKD in the germline V gene.

The rearrangement uses TRBV7-2 and TRBJ2-1, with 8 bases that match TRBD2. Per germline, CDR1 SGHTA and CDR2 FQGNSA. Germline trimming cut 3 bases from V and 3 bases from J; bases unmatched to any gene: 4. The CDR3 consists of 15 residues. CDR3 protein: CASSFGTRGYNEQFF. CDR3 bases: TGTGCCAGCAGCTTCGGGACTAGAGGCTACAATGAGCAGTTCTTC.

The CDR3 loop reads CASSPVMGRGSPLHF. CDR3 DNA: TGTGCCAGCAGTCCCGTTATGGGTCGCGGTTCACCCCTCCACTTT. This sequence joins TRBV27 and TRBJ1-6; D is unclear. V gave up 5 bases and J gave up 9 bases, with 17 bases separating them. This CDR3 has 15 amino acids. From germline, CDR1 is MNHEY and CDR2 SMNVEV (reference sequence).

The gene calls are TRBV18 and TRBJ1-2, with 10 positions matching TRBD1. With 4 bases clipped from V and 6 bases from J, the junction kept 14 bases outside the gene matches. Germline assignment: CDR1 KGHSH and CDR2 LQKENI. This CDR3 region has 17 residues. Here the CDR3 DNA reads TGTGCCAGCTCACGGGTCCGCCGAACCGGGACAGGGGATGGCTACACCTTC. This sequence encodes CASSRVRRTGTGDGYTF. Complete variable domain (other parts from reference TRBV18 and TRBJ1-2): NAGVMQNPRHLVRRRGQEARLRCSPMKGHSHVYWYRQLPEEGLKFMVYLQKENIIDESGMPKERFSAEFPKEGPSILRIQQVVRGDSAAYFCASSRVRRTGTGDGYTFGSGTRLTVV.

The chain has TRBV18 and TRBJ1-1; the D is unclear. The germline gives CDR1 KGHSH, CDR2 LQKENI. V was shortened by 5 bases and J by 4 bases, with 8 bases between the two germline ends. This CDR3 has 12 residues. The CDR3 sequence: CASSAGGTEAFF. In DNA, the CDR3 is TGTGCCAGCTCAGCGGGAGGCACTGAAGCTTTCTTT.